This section outlines one T cell receptor beta chain sequence together with its context. Its binding antigen is unknown. No base-level quality is on record; no much larger clone is a single base apart. Resection was performed on patients in Japan or China between 2014 and 2017. The histologic diagnosis of each case was independently confirmed on H&E slides by two lung cancer pathologists. For nucleic acid extraction, premalignant or tumor cells were enriched by macro-dissection following pathologic assessment. The AllPrep DNA/RNA FFPE Kit was used to isolate DNA from FFPE tissue. From cysteine to phenylalanine, the CDR3 is 14 amino acids long. Only the CDR3 part of the read is kept: 42 bases, read in frame from the first base. V and J are truncated by 0 bases and 2 bases respectively, leaving an intervening sequence of 8 bases. The germline V gene provides CDR1 MGHRA and CDR2 YSYEKL. The immunoSEQ hsTCRbeta Kit was used to sequence TCR beta CDR3 regions from DNA. On the authors' methods: TCR sequencing data were analysed with the ImmunoSEQ Analyzer. T cell clonality was defined as 1 minus Pielou's evenness computed on productive rearrangements. To measure T cell diversity, the inverse Simpson index was applied to productive templates. T cell density was defined as TCR beta template counts normalized to usable DNA, with usable DNA estimated by amplification and sequencing of housekeeping genes. TCR metrics were compared across histologic stages using two-sided Kruskal-Wallis tests. Sourced from immuneACCESS, this table was stored by TCRdb with only in-frame sequences that have V and J called. A share of the clones is absent; for the studies checked, an unresolved V gene accounts for under half, and the remainder has no known explanation. The V and J calls and clone size are taken from that table; D and trimming were inferred from the DNA. For this sample there are some 2,500 clones; 84% appear just once. Of the sample, under 5.5% falls within the top ten clones.

The sample originates from a study of immune evolution from preneoplasia to lung adenocarcinoma (dated by TCRdb to the early 2020s). Some background on the complete study: HLA loss of heterozygosity was seen in 7%, 15% and 33% of AIS, MIA and ADC lesions, and in no AAH lesions. The study profiled immune contexture across lung adenocarcinoma precursors and invasive adenocarcinoma using immune gene expression, TCR sequencing and multiplex immunofluorescence. Resected precursor lesions (AAH, AIS, MIA) and invasive adenocarcinomas were compared with paired morphologically normal lung tissue. The sample size was set by how many specimens were available, not by a prior power calculation. The immune data were integrated with whole exome sequencing and methylation data from the same cohort of nodules. In total, the cohort included 50 to 65 patients with pulmonary nodules, all of whom underwent surgical resection. A total of under 60 patients contributed TCR sequencing data. The study reported that around 100 samples were used for TCR sequencing. Class I HLA alleles were inferred from exome data with POLYSOLVER, and allele-specific HLA loss was detected with LOHHLA.

Beyond this particular receptor, the publication reports: The findings reflected association rather than direct causation, and larger cohorts with long-term follow-up and longitudinal biopsies were considered necessary. The highest T cell clonality was observed in KRAS-mutant nodules compared with EGFR-mutant or double wild-type lesions. Normal lung had the highest top T cell clone frequencies, and these frequencies appeared to fall progressively from AAH through AIS, MIA and invasive adenocarcinoma. The highest clonality was observed in normal lung, whereas higher T cell density and diversity but lower clonality appeared to be present in later-stage lesions. Because all patients were from Japan and China, applicability to Western populations was uncertain.

Sequenced sample: FFPE invasive lung adenocarcinoma tissue. This specimen's cell subset or site label, interpreted: frankly invasive lung adenocarcinoma (ADC). This TCR was sampled from a person aged 55-80 years with invasive lung adenocarcinoma. Here the chain combines TRBV4-1 and TRBJ2-7, with the D gene too uncertain to name. The DNA sequence is as follows: TGCGCCAGCAGCCAAGAGGGCCTAACCTACGAGCAGTACTTC. This yields the protein CASSQEGLTYEQYF.